These 18 T cell receptor beta chains were all obtained from the same sample, sequenced in a study of regulatory T cells in long-lasting Graves disease. Both iRepertoire HTBI primers and Arm-PCR of CDR3 regions were used to build the TCR beta libraries. TCRdb analysed the multiplex PCR reads with MiXCR anew, one entry per CDR3 protein. Found here are 450,000 to 700,000 distinct CDR3 sequences, roughly 13% of them singletons; the top ten hold more than 8.5%. Time point noted: newly diagnosed GD, antithyroid drugs for less than 3 months. RNA extracted from PBMCs served as the sequencing template. Another study also made use of these data, one on T cells in Graves' hyperthyroidism and ophthalmopathy.

Specimen: peripheral blood mononuclear cells (PBMCs), collected at new diagnosis, from a patient treated with antithyroid drugs. These receptors were obtained from a man aged 30 to 39 with Graves disease.

This clonotype showed up just a few times. The junction departs from the called germline gene at one end, perhaps through a read error. V and J are TRBV7-9 and TRBJ1-5; TRBD1 might be the D (6 bases). CDR1 and CDR2 (germline): SEHNR, FQNEAQ (reference sequence). This CDR3 spans 13 amino acids. In nucleotides, the CDR3 is TGTGCCAGCAGCGCACAGGGCAATCAGCCCCGGCATTTT. Translating gives CASSAQGNQPRHF.

This clonotype has more than one count but fewer than ten. This chain connects TRBV7-2 to TRBJ2-5; 8 nucleotides align to TRBD2. CDR1 and CDR2 from the germline V gene are SGHTA and FQGNSA. The V gene end was trimmed by 5 bases and the J gene end by 2 bases; junction bases not matched to a gene: 10. This CDR3 comprises 16 residues. The chain's CDR3 is CASSPNSGTPQETQYF. In nucleotides, the CDR3 is TGTGCCAGCAGCCCGAATAGCGGGACACCGCAAGAGACCCAGTACTTC.

The V call is TRBV20-1, the J call TRBJ2-2; no reliable D call. Germline V gene lookup returns CDR1 DFQATT and CDR2 SNEGSKA (reference sequence). V lost 2 bases, J lost 3 bases, and 7 bases lay in between. The CDR3 extends over 13 amino acids. CDR3 sequence reads: CSARLYYTGELFF. CDR3 nucleotide sequence: TGCAGTGCTAGACTTTATTACACCGGGGAGCTGTTTTTT.

Ten or more counts support this clonotype. The genes are TRBV2 and TRBJ1-4; D call uncertain. This CDR3 is 14 amino acids long. Trimming left V 5 bases short and J 7 bases short, with 14 bases between. Germline lookup yields CDR1 SNHLY and CDR2 FYNNEI. CDR3 region: CASSSDEDGEKLFF. The CDR3 DNA is TGTGCCAGCAGTTCGGACGAGGACGGTGAAAAACTGTTTTTT.

This clonotype was picked up many times. The gene calls are TRBV6-2 or TRBV6-3 and TRBJ2-5; D call uncertain. Germline CDR1 is MNHEY and CDR2 is SVGEGT. This CDR3 region has 11 residues. V lost 8 bases, J lost 5 bases, and 9 bases lay in between. The CDR3 DNA reads TGTGCCAGCCAAGCTGTTGAGACCCAGTACTTC. It encodes CASQAVETQYF.

Comments on this clonotype: Since the CDR3 does not end with the conserved phenylalanine or tryptophan, this likely comes from a read error. This chain joins TRBV27 and TRBJ1-2, with no clear D. Germline V gene lookup returns CDR1 MNHEY and CDR2 SMNVEV (reference sequence). Trimming removed 3 bases at V and 11 bases at J, with 13 bases between. The CDR3 contains 12 residues. The CDR3 loop reads CASSLGGGKYTV. CDR3 nucleotides: TGTGCCAGCAGTTTGGGAGGAGGGAAGTACACCGTC.

The J gene is TRBJ2-3, the V gene TRBV29-1, with D possibly called TRBD1 or TRBD2 (6 bases each). Germline V gene lookup returns CDR1 SQVTM and CDR2 ANQGSEA. The CDR3 has 17 residues. Deletions cut 0 bases from V and 4 bases from J, with 20 bases between. CDR3 protein: CSVEDLRQGRFADTQYF. The CDR3 nucleotides are TGCAGCGTTGAAGATCTTCGCCAGGGGAGGTTCGCAGATACGCAGTATTTT.

This clonotype was counted ten times or more. The J gene is TRBJ1-1, the V gene TRBV30; D unresolved. Germline CDR1 GTSNPN, CDR2 SVGIG (reference sequence). Trimming stripped 1 base from V and 6 bases from J, with 18 bases between. This CDR3 region has 15 residues. The CDR3 nucleotides read TGTGCCTGGAGTGAAGTGGACGGAGGCCCCGCTGAAGCTTTCTTT. Residues: CAWSEVDGGPAEAFF.

The sample holds a few counts of this clonotype. It may be a read error: a sequence one base away is much more abundant. The genes are TRBV2 and TRBJ2-3; unclear D gene. CDR3 size: 12 residues. V was trimmed by 5 bases and J by 5 bases, leaving 8 bases between them. CDR1 is SNHLY, CDR2 FYNNEI, per germline. CDR3 coding DNA: TGTGCCAGCAGTCGGACGAAAGATACGCAGTATTTT. Its translation is CASSRTKDTQYF.

This clonotype was detected ten times or more. For the CDR3, the DNA is TGTGCCTGGAGTGGGTCACGGAACACTGAAGCTTTCTTT. Encoded protein: CAWSGSRNTEAFF. V and J are TRBV30 and TRBJ1-1; D uncertain. Deletions cut 1 base from V and 1 base from J, with 7 bases between. CDR3 length equals 13 residues. Per germline, CDR1 GTSNPN and CDR2 SVGIG (reference sequence).

This clonotype has just a few counts. The gene calls are TRBV12-3 or TRBV12-4 and TRBJ1-3, with D possibly matching TRBD1 (5 bases). CDR3 length equals 14 residues. V was trimmed by 6 bases and J by 7 bases, leaving 16 bases between them. CDR3 region: CASRPRRDLNTIYF. In DNA form, the CDR3 reads TGTGCCAGCAGGCCCAGGAGGGACCTTAACACCATATATTTT.

This clonotype was seen repeatedly, ten times or more. The V and J genes are TRBV7-2 and TRBJ1-1; possibly TRBD1 for D (5 bases). Germline V lookup: CDR1 SGHTA, CDR2 FQGNSA. The CDR3 has 13 residues. Between the trimmed V and J ends, which lost 4 bases and 4 bases, there was a span of 10 bases. This chain's CDR3 is CASSYKQVTEAFF. CDR3 bases: TGTGCCAGCAGCTATAAACAGGTCACTGAAGCTTTCTTT.

This clonotype was counted many times. The chain has TRBV5-1 and TRBJ2-5, with 9 nucleotides matching TRBD2. The CDR3 has 14 residues. Germline trimming cut 4 bases from V and 5 bases from J; bases unmatched to any gene: 6. Germline loops: CDR1 SGHRS, CDR2 YFSETQ. CDR3 DNA sequence: TGCGCCAGCAGCCAGGGGACTAGCTGGGAGACCCAGTACTTC. Translating it yields CASSQGTSWETQYF.

This clonotype was recorded at least ten times. This chain links TRBV2 with TRBJ2-2, with 7 bases lining up with TRBD2. The CDR3 extends over 15 amino acids. The junction had 12 bases not matched to a gene; V was cut back by 7 bases and J by 7 bases. Germline V lookup: CDR1 SNHLY, CDR2 FYNNEI. In DNA form, the CDR3 reads TGTGCCAGCATTAAAGGGCGGGAGTACAACGGGGAGCTGTTTTTT. Amino acids: CASIKGREYNGELFF.

This clonotype has ten or more counts. J is TRBJ2-6 and V is TRBV25-1; perhaps TRBD1 as D (6 bases). Germline V lookup: CDR1 MGHDK, CDR2 SYGVNS. This CDR3 spans 16 amino acids. V dropped 8 bases and J dropped 0 bases, with 14 bases sitting between them. The CDR3 loop reads CASSRDISSGANVLTF. In DNA, the CDR3 is TGTGCCAGCTCCCGGGACATTAGCTCTGGGGCCAACGTCCTGACTTTC.

The table lists this clonotype with a few counts. The J gene is TRBJ2-7, the V gene TRBV30, with 10 bases fitting TRBD1. Germline CDR1 and CDR2: GTSNPN and SVGIG (reference sequence). Trimming cost V 3 bases and J 0 bases; bases outside gene matches: 8. This CDR3 contains 16 residues. CDR3 bases: TGTGCCTGGAGACTCCGGGACAGGGGTCTCTCCTACGAGCAGTACTTC. Translation gives CAWRLRDRGLSYEQYF.

The rearrangement joins TRBV9 to TRBJ2-1; 8 bases map to TRBD1. The CDR3 loop spans 15 amino acids. The ends lost 0 bases at V and 4 bases at J; junction bases unmatched: 3. Germline V CDR1 and CDR2: SGDLS, YYNGEE. CDR3 sequence reads: CASSVGTGRYNEQFF. CDR3 DNA: TGTGCCAGCAGCGTAGGGACAGGGAGATACAATGAGCAGTTCTTC.

This clonotype has a count of ten or more. The CDR3 is CASSLSGRVYNEQFF. CDR3 bases: TGTGCCAGCAGCTTAAGTGGGAGAGTGTACAATGAGCAGTTCTTC. This chain uses TRBV11-2 with TRBJ2-1; possibly TRBD2 for D (5 bases). CDR3 length: 15 residues. Deletions cut 2 bases from V and 4 bases from J, with 12 bases between. Germline CDR1 SGHAT, CDR2 FQNNGV.